This T cell receptor (beta chain) was observed in a study of CD8+ T cells in alopecia areata. Overall study results and limits: Persistence during tofacitinib was seen for many expanded lesional clones in scalp and blood.

The treatment here: oral pan-JAK inhibitor, 5-10 mg twice daily. Cell sorting on a FACSAria was used to separate CD4+ and CD8+ T cells from the PBMCs. Following extraction, RNA underwent reverse transcription to cDNA, which served as the sequencing template. Assay: immunoSEQ multiplex PCR; the TCRdb copy retains only in-frame clones and omits some. The sample lists under 350,000 clones, 55% to 70% occurring once. Comment on this clone: No antigen is known for it.

This CDR3 is 15 amino acids long. Between the trimmed V and J ends, which lost 2 bases and 6 bases, there was a span of 12 bases. Germline V gene lookup returns CDR1 SGHDT and CDR2 YYEEEE. Sequencing was performed on CD4+ T cells sorted from blood, taken at week 24, from a patient treated with tofacitinib. The rearrangement links TRBV5-6 to TRBJ1-6, with D possibly matching TRBD1 (6 bases). The sequence was collected from a human donor with alopecia areata. The CDR3 DNA sequence: TGTGCCAGCAGCTTCAGTTCAGGGGTTAATTCACCCCTCCACTTT. It translates to CASSFSSGVNSPLHF.